One sample yielded the 32 T cell receptor beta chains listed below, sequenced in a study of shared clonotypes between healthy human individuals. Terminally differentiated effector memory CD45RA+ cells were excluded by CCR7 positive selection of CD45RO-negative cells. Assay: immunoSEQ multiplex PCR; the TCRdb copy retains only in-frame clones and omits some. The sample yields millions of clones, roughly 95% seen once. Sequencing used naive CD8+ T cells sorted from blood. These receptors were obtained from a man between 18 and 29 years old in good health.

This chain links TRBV11-2 with TRBJ2-3; perhaps TRBD2 as D (6 bases). V lost 5 bases to trimming and J lost 4 bases, with 19 bases between them. Germline CDR1 and CDR2: SGHAT and FQNNGV. The CDR3 runs to 16 residues. The CDR3 protein is CASSQPGGSWPDTQYF. The DNA of the CDR3 is TGTGCCAGCAGCCAGCCCGGGGGTTCGTGGCCAGATACGCAGTATTTT.

The chain employs TRBV6-1 and TRBJ2-7; 7 bases line up with TRBD1. The CDR3 loop spans 14 amino acids. Germline-derived CDR1 and CDR2 are MNHNS and SASEGT. J lost 6 bases, V lost 4 bases, and 9 bases had no gene match. CDR3 nucleotides: TGTGCCAGCAGTGTAGACAGGGCCCCGGGCGAGCAGTACTTC. Translated, it gives CASSVDRAPGEQYF.

This chain joins TRBV5-4 and TRBJ2-5, with 14 bases lining up with TRBD2. The CDR3 contains 18 residues. Losses at the gene ends were 3 bases for V and 4 bases for J; bases not matched to a gene: 11. The germline V gene encodes CDR1 SGHNT and CDR2 YYREEE (reference sequence). The DNA of the CDR3 is TGTGCCAGCAGCTGGTTCGGACTAGCGGGGGGACCTGGAGAGACCCAGTACTTC. This gives the protein CASSWFGLAGGPGETQYF.

The V gene is TRBV5-4, the J gene TRBJ2-5; 9 bases agree with TRBD2. Germline lookup yields CDR1 SGHNT and CDR2 YYREEE (reference sequence). This CDR3 comprises 15 residues. The V gene end was trimmed by 3 bases and the J gene end by 0 bases; junction bases not matched to a gene: 3. The CDR3, as DNA: TGTGCCAGCAGCTGGAGCGGGGGGTACCAAGAGACCCAGTACTTC. This encodes CASSWSGGYQETQYF. The variable domain in full, with the rest retrieved from reference TRBV5-4 and TRBJ2-5, is ETGVTQSPTHLIKTRGQQVTLRCSSQSGHNTVSWYQQALGQGPQFIFQYYREEENGRGNFPPRFSGLQFPNYSSELNVNALELDDSALYLCASSWSGGYQETQYFGPGTRLLVL.

This clone was seen only once. This chain joins TRBV5-4 and TRBJ2-3; D possibly corresponds to TRBD2 (7 bases). V lost 5 bases to trimming and J lost 2 bases, with 18 bases between them. Germline V gene data show CDR1 as SGHNT and CDR2 as YYREEE (reference sequence). This CDR3 spans 16 amino acids. The DNA of the CDR3 is TGTGCCAGCAGGCGCCTAGGGGGGGCAGACACAGATACGCAGTATTTT. Amino acid sequence: CASRRLGGADTDTQYF.

In its sample, this clone was seen once. This CDR3 reads CASSQEPSWEQYF. CDR3 sequence (DNA): TGCGCCAGCAGCCAAGAGCCTAGTTGGGAGCAGTACTTC. The chain employs TRBV4-1 and TRBJ2-7; no firm D call. Germline V gives CDR1 MGHRA, CDR2 YSYEKL. The CDR3 runs 13 residues. The ends were cut back, 0 bases at V and 7 bases at J, with 10 bases in the middle.

The chain combines TRBV5-4 with TRBJ2-7, with a weak D call TRBD2 (5 bases). The V and J ends lost 9 bases and 6 bases respectively, with 19 bases between them. CDR3 length: 13 residues. Germline V lookup: CDR1 SGHNT, CDR2 YYREEE (reference sequence). CDR3 region: CATNSEEEVEQYF. The CDR3 DNA follows: TGTGCCACCAATAGCGAGGAGGAGGTCGAGCAGTACTTC. The variable domain in full, with the rest retrieved from reference TRBV5-4 and TRBJ2-7, is ETGVTQSPTHLIKTRGQQVTLRCSSQSGHNTVSWYQQALGQGPQFIFQYYREEENGRGNFPPRFSGLQFPNYSSELNVNALELDDSALYLCATNSEEEVEQYFGPGTRLTVT.

The CDR3 spells CTSSHIAGLAGDRQETQYF. In DNA, the CDR3 is TGCACCAGCAGCCATATAGCCGGACTAGCGGGAGATCGGCAAGAGACCCAGTACTTC. This rearrangement joins TRBV1 to TRBJ2-5; the D call in the table, TRBD2, was not verified against the DNA. TRBV1 is an annotated pseudogene. CDR3 size: 19 residues.

With respect to this clone: The sample contains more than one DNA sequence encoding this CDR3. This CDR3 is CASSMGQGSYEQYF. CDR3 bases: TGCGCCAGCAGCATGGGACAGGGGTCCTACGAGCAGTACTTC. V and J are TRBV5-1 and TRBJ2-7; TRBD1 aligns across 10 bases. The germline V gene has CDR1 SGHRS and CDR2 YFSETQ. This CDR3 has 14 residues. V shed 4 bases and J 1 base; nucleotides not matched to a gene: 2. Full variable domain (missing parts from reference TRBV5-1 and TRBJ2-7): KAGVTQTPRYLIKTRGQQVTLSCSPISGHRSVSWYQQTPGQGLQFLFEYFSETQRNKGNFPGRFSGRQFSNSRSEMNVSTLELGDSALYLCASSMGQGSYEQYFGPGTRLTVT.

The rearrangement uses TRBV11-2 and TRBJ1-2; the match to TRBD1 covers 9 bases. Germline V lookup: CDR1 SGHAT, CDR2 FQNNGV. The V and J ends lost 3 bases and 2 bases, in that order; junction bases with no gene match: 7. The CDR3 has 16 residues. This CDR3 reads CASSFTGDRANYGYTF. Here the CDR3 DNA reads TGTGCCAGCAGCTTCACCGGGGACAGGGCCAACTATGGCTACACCTTC.

The gene calls are TRBV4-1 and TRBJ2-1, with 11 bases aligning to TRBD2. J was trimmed by 6 bases and V by 4 bases; bases with no gene match: 5. Germline V CDR1 and CDR2: MGHRA, YSYEKL. The CDR3 length is 15 residues. In nucleotides, the CDR3 is TGCGCCAGCAGCCCGGGACTAGCGGTCCCCAATGAGCAGTTCTTC. Protein product: CASSPGLAVPNEQFF.

With regard to this clone: The sample has other DNA sequences that encode this CDR3 too. The chain has TRBV6-1 and TRBJ1-5; a weak D match, TRBD1 (5 bases). V was shortened by 3 bases and J by 5 bases, with 11 bases between the two germline ends. Germline loops: CDR1 MNHNS, CDR2 SASEGT. This CDR3 is 14 amino acids long. The CDR3 loop is CASSEGQGHQPQHF. The DNA for the CDR3 is TGTGCCAGCAGTGAGGGGCAGGGCCATCAGCCCCAGCATTTT.

The chain couples TRBV4-2 to TRBJ2-1; no firm D call. Looked up from germline, CDR1 is LGHNA and CDR2 is YNFKEQ. CDR3 length equals 13 residues. Trimming left V 3 bases short and J 7 bases short, with 10 bases between. The CDR3 bases are TGTGCCAGCAGCCACCCCCCGGAGAATGAGCAGTTCTTC. It codes for CASSHPPENEQFF.

Details on this clone: This CDR3 is also generated by other DNA sequences in the sample. The V call is TRBV9, the J call TRBJ2-5; D is undetermined. Germline CDR1 reads SGDLS; CDR2 reads YYNGEE. Trimming removed 4 bases at V and 2 bases at J, with 12 bases between. This CDR3 spans 14 amino acids. The CDR3 spells CASSPRLPQETQYF. The CDR3 coding sequence is TGTGCCAGCAGCCCTCGCCTGCCACAAGAGACCCAGTACTTC. The full variable domain, in which reference TRBV9 and TRBJ2-5 provide the parts outside the CDR3, is DSGVTQTPKHLITATGQRVTLRCSPRSGDLSVYWYQQSLDQGLQFLIQYYNGEERAKGNILERFSAQQFPDLHSELNLSSLELGDSALYFCASSPRLPQETQYFGPGTRLLVL.

This clone has only a few counts. Other DNA sequences in this specimen translate into the identical CDR3. The rearrangement joins TRBV5-1 to TRBJ2-3, with TRBD1 as a possible D gene (6 bases). The V gene's germline CDR1 is SGHRS and CDR2 YFSETQ. The germline V and J ends were trimmed by 4 bases and 0 bases, with 12 bases remaining between them. This CDR3 contains 15 residues. The CDR3 here is CASSPGTLSTDTQYF. The CDR3 DNA reads as TGCGCCAGCAGCCCGGGGACACTGAGCACAGATACGCAGTATTTT.

The chain recombines TRBV5-1 with TRBJ2-5, with D perhaps TRBD1 (6 bases). The V end was cut by 4 bases, the J end by 1 base, with 14 bases between. The CDR3 has 15 amino acids. Germline CDR1 SGHRS, CDR2 YFSETQ. The CDR3 nucleotides read TGCGCCAGCAGCACCGAGGGGGTAGCCCAAGAGACCCAGTACTTC. It is translated as CASSTEGVAQETQYF.

The chain has TRBV4-1 and TRBJ2-7; D might be TRBD1 or TRBD2, each matching 5 bases. There are 16 residues in the CDR3. The V and J ends lost 4 bases and 2 bases respectively, with 18 bases between them. CDR1 is MGHRA, CDR2 YSYEKL, per germline. The DNA of the CDR3 is TGCGCCAGCAGCCCCTTAGGAGAGGGGCCAACCTACGAGCAGTACTTC. Protein product: CASSPLGEGPTYEQYF.

V is TRBV10-3 and J is TRBJ1-1; tentatively, D is TRBD1 (5 bases). V was clipped by 3 bases and J by 0 bases, with 11 bases between them. CDR3 length: 15 amino acids. The germline V gene has CDR1 ENHRY and CDR2 SYGVKD. CDR3 region: CAISDIREMNTEAFF. The CDR3 nucleotides read TGTGCCATCAGTGATATCAGGGAAATGAACACTGAAGCTTTCTTT.

This clone was picked up a small number of times. This CDR3 is also generated by other DNA sequences in the sample. V usage is TRBV9 and J usage is TRBJ1-3; tentatively, D is TRBD1 (6 bases). Trimming removed 0 bases from V and 2 bases from J, with 6 bases in between. There are 14 residues in the CDR3. CDR1 and CDR2 from the germline V gene are SGDLS and YYNGEE. In DNA form, the CDR3 reads TGTGCCAGCAGCGTAGCAGGGGCTGGAAACACCATATATTTT. Translating gives CASSVAGAGNTIYF.

The chain has TRBV5-1 and TRBJ1-1; D gene unclear. Germline V lookup: CDR1 SGHRS, CDR2 YFSETQ. The CDR3 is 14 residues long. V was clipped by 6 bases and J by 5 bases, with 17 bases between them. The CDR3 here is CASNHGRIGTEAFF. As DNA, the CDR3 is TGCGCCAGCAACCACGGGAGGATAGGGACTGAAGCTTTCTTT. The full variable domain, completed using reference TRBV5-1 and TRBJ1-1, is KAGVTQTPRYLIKTRGQQVTLSCSPISGHRSVSWYQQTPGQGLQFLFEYFSETQRNKGNFPGRFSGRQFSNSRSEMNVSTLELGDSALYLCASNHGRIGTEAFFGQGTRLTVV.

The J gene is TRBJ1-6, the V gene TRBV27; a weak D match, TRBD1 (5 bases). Trimming removed 3 bases from V and 5 bases from J, with 11 bases in between. Germline assignment: CDR1 MNHEY and CDR2 SMNVEV (reference sequence). CDR3 length: 15 amino acids. In DNA, the CDR3 is TGTGCCAGCAGTTTGGTGGGGGACCATAATTCACCCCTCCACTTT. Amino acid sequence: CASSLVGDHNSPLHF.

The chain employs TRBV28 and TRBJ2-5, with a possible D match to TRBD1 (5 bases). The J call may be wrong; the DNA end is better matched by TRBJ2-7. Germline V gene lookup returns CDR1 MDHEN and CDR2 SYDVKM. The CDR3 loop spans 12 amino acids. The CDR3, as DNA: TGTGCCAGCAGTTTCGGCAGGGTCGAGCAGTACTTC. Protein product: CASSFGRVEQYF.

This clone was recorded only once. Within the sample, other DNA sequences also encode this same CDR3. The chain has TRBV5-1 and TRBJ2-7; 7 nucleotides align to TRBD2. J gave up 3 bases and V 2 bases, and 2 bases lay outside the gene matches. The CDR3 covers 13 residues. CDR1 is SGHRS and CDR2 is YFSETQ in the germline V gene. CDR3 in amino acids: CASSFGGGYEQYF. CDR3 nucleotides: TGCGCCAGCAGCTTCGGCGGGGGCTACGAGCAGTACTTC.

V gene TRBV27 combines with J gene TRBJ2-1, with 10 bases aligning to TRBD2. This CDR3 region has 14 residues. CDR1 is MNHEY, CDR2 SMNVEV, per germline (reference sequence). V lost 8 bases and J lost 7; bases outside the gene matches: 8. Written as DNA, the CDR3 is TGTGCCAGCGGTGGGCTAGCGGGAGCAAATGAGCAGTTCTTC. Translated, it gives CASGGLAGANEQFF.

The chain couples TRBV4-1 to TRBJ2-3; possibly TRBD1 or TRBD2 for D (5 bases each). The CDR3 extends over 15 amino acids. The germline V gene encodes CDR1 MGHRA and CDR2 YSYEKL. V was clipped by 1 base and J by 2 bases, with 10 bases between them. DNA for the CDR3: TGCGCCAGCAGCCAAGTTGAGGGGCCCACAGATACGCAGTATTTT. It encodes CASSQVEGPTDTQYF.

The chain couples TRBV2 to TRBJ1-1, with D possibly being TRBD1 (6 bases). V gave up 3 bases and J gave up 6 bases, with 14 bases separating them. Per the germline V gene, CDR1 is SNHLY and CDR2 is FYNNEI. The CDR3 has 14 amino acids. The CDR3: CASSDNRGLPEAFF. DNA of the CDR3: TGTGCCAGCAGTGATAACCGGGGGCTCCCTGAAGCTTTCTTT.

This clone was found once. The chain uses TRBV2 and TRBJ1-5; D is ambiguous. The CDR3 runs 12 residues. V was trimmed by 7 bases and J by 7 bases, leaving 11 bases between them. Germline values: CDR1 SNHLY, CDR2 FYNNEI. The CDR3 loop is CASTADNQPQHF. The CDR3 DNA is TGTGCCAGCACCGCTGACAACCAGCCCCAGCATTTT.

This sequence joins TRBV30 and TRBJ1-1, with D possibly TRBD1 on 5 matching bases. CDR1 is GTSNPN, CDR2 SVGIG, per germline (reference sequence). The V and J ends lost 4 bases and 4 bases respectively, with 10 bases between them. This CDR3 comprises 12 residues. CDR3 bases: TGTGCCTGGACCAGGGTCGGCACTGAAGCTTTCTTT. Its protein is CAWTRVGTEAFF.

Only a few counts were recorded for this clone. Other DNA sequences of this sample code for an identical CDR3. The chain couples TRBV2 to TRBJ2-7; no reliable D call. Germline-derived CDR1 and CDR2 are SNHLY and FYNNEI. V shed 5 bases and J shed 2 bases, with 4 bases lying between them. The CDR3 covers 11 residues. CDR3 amino acids: CASSRAYEQYF. The DNA of the CDR3 is TGTGCCAGCAGTCGGGCCTACGAGCAGTACTTC.

Worth noting for this clone: This specimen includes other DNA sequences encoding the same CDR3. This chain uses TRBV6-5 with TRBJ2-5, with a weak D call TRBD1 (5 bases). This CDR3 is 15 amino acids long. Germline V gene sequence: CDR1 MNHEY, CDR2 SVGAGI. The germline V and J ends were trimmed by 0 bases and 2 bases, with 10 bases remaining between them. CDR3 region: CASSYSIRGQETQYF. The CDR3 DNA follows: TGTGCCAGCAGTTACTCGATAAGGGGTCAAGAGACCCAGTACTTC.

A note on this clone: Other DNA variants within this sample encode the same CDR3. The rearrangement links TRBV5-4 to TRBJ2-1; D remains ambiguous. With 0 bases removed from V and 5 bases from J, the gap between germline ends came to 0 bases. The CDR3 contains 11 residues. Germline CDR1 is SGHNT and CDR2 is YYREEE (reference sequence). The CDR3 bases are TGTGCCAGCAGCTTGGACAATGAGCAGTTCTTC. This sequence encodes CASSLDNEQFF.

V gene TRBV30 combines with J gene TRBJ1-2, with 10 bases matching TRBD1. After removal of 3 bases from V and 0 bases from J, the junction contained 10 bases not matched to a gene. Germline lookup yields CDR1 GTSNPN and CDR2 SVGIG (reference sequence). The CDR3 covers 17 residues. This chain's CDR3 is CAWRNLTGGPSNYGYTF. For the CDR3, the DNA is TGTGCCTGGAGGAATTTGACAGGGGGCCCTTCTAACTATGGCTACACCTTC. The variable domain in full, completed from reference TRBV30 and TRBJ1-2, reads SQTIHQWPATLVQPVGSPLSLECTVEGTSNPNLYWYRQAAGRGLQLLFYSVGIGQISSEVPQNLSASRPQDRQFILSSKKLLLSDSGFYLCAWRNLTGGPSNYGYTFGSGTRLTVV.